The present TCR beta chain was sequenced within a study of shared clonotypes between healthy human individuals. Sequencing was at deep level. Produced via immunoSEQ multiplex PCR; TCRdb's table is partial and in-frame only. The table shows around 990,000 clones, with around 77% occurring only once. This TCR was recovered from a man aged 18 to 29 in good health. Some clones in this sample may be carry-over from other donors' samples. Sequencing input: memory CD4+ T cells from PBMCs. Subset defined: CD45RA-negative fraction.

CDR3 residues: CASSLDGGGDTIYF. The CDR3 DNA reads TGTGCCAGCAGCTTAGATGGTGGGGGTGACACCATATATTTT. The genes are TRBV7-2 and TRBJ1-3, with D maybe TRBD1 (5 bases). Germline CDR1 is SGHTA and CDR2 is FQGNSA. V lost 1 base and J lost 8, with 12 bases in between. The CDR3 is 14 residues long.